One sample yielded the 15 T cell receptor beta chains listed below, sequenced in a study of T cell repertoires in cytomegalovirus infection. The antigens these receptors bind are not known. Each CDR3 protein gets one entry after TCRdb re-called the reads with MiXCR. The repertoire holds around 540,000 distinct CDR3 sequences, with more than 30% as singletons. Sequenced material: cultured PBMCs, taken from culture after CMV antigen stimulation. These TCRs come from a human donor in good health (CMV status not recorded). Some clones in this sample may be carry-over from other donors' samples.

The DNA of the CDR3 is TGTGCCAGCAGCTTAAGTGGGGGCCAGGGAGAGACCCAGTACTTC. Protein product: CASSLSGGQGETQYF. The gene calls are TRBV7-3 and TRBJ2-5; D might be TRBD1 (6 bases). The ends were cut back, 1 base at V and 4 bases at J, with 13 bases in the middle. The CDR3 has 15 residues. The V gene's germline CDR1 is SGHTA and CDR2 FQGTGA.

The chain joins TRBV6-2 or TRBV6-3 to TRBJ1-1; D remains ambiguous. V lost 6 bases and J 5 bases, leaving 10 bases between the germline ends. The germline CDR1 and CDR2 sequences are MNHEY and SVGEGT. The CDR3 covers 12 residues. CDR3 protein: CASSSRRTEAFF. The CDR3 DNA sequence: TGTGCCAGCAGCTCTCGTAGAACTGAAGCTTTCTTT.

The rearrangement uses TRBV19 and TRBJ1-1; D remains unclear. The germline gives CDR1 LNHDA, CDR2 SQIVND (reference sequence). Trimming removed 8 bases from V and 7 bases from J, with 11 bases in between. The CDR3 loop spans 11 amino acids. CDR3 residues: CASGVVSEAFF. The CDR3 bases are TGTGCCAGTGGGGTGGTGAGTGAAGCTTTCTTT.

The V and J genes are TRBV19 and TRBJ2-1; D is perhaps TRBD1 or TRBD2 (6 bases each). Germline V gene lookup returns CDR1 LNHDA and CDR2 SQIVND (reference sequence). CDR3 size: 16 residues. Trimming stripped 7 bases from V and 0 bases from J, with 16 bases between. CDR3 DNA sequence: TGTGCCAGTAAGTTAGGGGGAGGCCTCTCCTACAATGAGCAGTTCTTC. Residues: CASKLGGGLSYNEQFF.

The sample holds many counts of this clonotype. The CDR3 DNA is TGTGCCAGCAGCCCTAAGGGGTTGGCTAGCGGGAAGTCCGATACGCAGTATTTT. Translation: CASSPKGLASGKSDTQYF. The chain links TRBV7-2 to TRBJ2-3; 9 nucleotides line up with TRBD2. The ends lost 5 bases at V and 6 bases at J; junction bases unmatched: 18. The CDR3 sequence is 18 residues long. Germline values: CDR1 SGHTA, CDR2 FQGNSA.

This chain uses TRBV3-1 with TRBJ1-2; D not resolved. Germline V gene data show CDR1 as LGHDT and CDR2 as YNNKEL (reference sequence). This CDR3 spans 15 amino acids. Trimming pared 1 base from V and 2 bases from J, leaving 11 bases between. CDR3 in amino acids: CASSQGNARNYGYTF. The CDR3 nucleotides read TGTGCCAGCAGCCAAGGCAATGCGCGCAACTATGGCTACACCTTC. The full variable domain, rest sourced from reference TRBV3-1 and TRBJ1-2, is DTAVSQTPKYLVTQMGNDKSIKCEQNLGHDTMYWYKQDSKKFLKIMFSYNNKELIINETVPNRFSPKSPDKAHLNLHINSLELGDSAVYFCASSQGNARNYGYTFGSGTRLTVV.

For the CDR3, the DNA is TGTGCCAGCAGTTACGCGGGAGGGAACGGGGAGCTGTTTTTT. It is translated as CASSYAGGNGELFF. The chain recombines TRBV6-8 with TRBJ2-2; 9 nucleotides line up with TRBD2. The ends lost 2 bases at V and 7 bases at J; junction bases unmatched: 2. The CDR3 covers 14 residues. In germline, CDR1 is MNHGY, CDR2 SAAAGT.

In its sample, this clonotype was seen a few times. CDR3 DNA sequence: TGTGCCAGCAGCTTAGTTTCACTTGGGGGAGCCTCGTTCTTC. It is translated as CASSLVSLGGASFF. The chain employs TRBV7-2 and TRBJ2-1, with D perhaps given as TRBD1 or TRBD2 (5 bases each). CDR1 and CDR2 (germline): SGHTA, FQGNSA. Trimming left V 1 base short and J 15 bases short, with 19 bases between. The CDR3 is 14 amino acids.

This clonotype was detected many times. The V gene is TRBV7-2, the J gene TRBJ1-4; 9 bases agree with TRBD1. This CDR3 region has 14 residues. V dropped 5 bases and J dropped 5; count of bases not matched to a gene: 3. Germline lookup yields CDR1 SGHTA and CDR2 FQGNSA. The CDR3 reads CASSRGTGNEKLFF. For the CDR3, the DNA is TGTGCCAGCAGCCGCGGGACAGGGAATGAAAAACTGTTTTTT.

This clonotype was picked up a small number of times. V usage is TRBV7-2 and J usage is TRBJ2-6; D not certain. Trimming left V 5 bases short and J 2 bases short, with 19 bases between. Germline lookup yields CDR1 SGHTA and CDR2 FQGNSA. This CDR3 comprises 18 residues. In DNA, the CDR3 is TGTGCCAGCAGCCATAAGAGCCCGGTATGGACTGGGGCCAACGTCCTGACTTTC. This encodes CASSHKSPVWTGANVLTF.

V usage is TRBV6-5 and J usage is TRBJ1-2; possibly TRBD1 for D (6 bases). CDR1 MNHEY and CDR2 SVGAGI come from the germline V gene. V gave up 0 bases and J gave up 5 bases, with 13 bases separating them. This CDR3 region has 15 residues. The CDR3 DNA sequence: TGTGCCAGCAGTTACTCAAGGGGGGCGAATTATGGCTACACCTTC. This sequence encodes CASSYSRGANYGYTF.

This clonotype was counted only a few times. The CDR3 DNA sequence: TGTGCCAGCAGCTCCCAATTGGCAGGCTACACCGGGGAGCTGTTTTTT. Protein sequence: CASSSQLAGYTGELFF. The rearrangement links TRBV7-9 to TRBJ2-2; D gene ambiguous. Per germline, CDR1 SEHNR and CDR2 FQNEAQ (reference sequence). This CDR3 region has 16 residues. Deletions cut 4 bases from V and 3 bases from J, with 15 bases between.

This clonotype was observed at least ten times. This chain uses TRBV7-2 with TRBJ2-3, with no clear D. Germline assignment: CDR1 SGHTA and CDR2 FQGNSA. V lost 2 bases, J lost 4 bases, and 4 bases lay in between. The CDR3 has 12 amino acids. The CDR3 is CASSLYSDTQYF. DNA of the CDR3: TGTGCCAGCAGCTTATACTCAGATACGCAGTATTTT.

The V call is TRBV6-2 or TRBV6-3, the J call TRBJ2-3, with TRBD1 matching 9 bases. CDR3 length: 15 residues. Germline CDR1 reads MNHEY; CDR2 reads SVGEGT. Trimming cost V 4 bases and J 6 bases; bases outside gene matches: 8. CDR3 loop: CASSWGGQGPDTQYF. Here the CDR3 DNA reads TGTGCCAGCAGTTGGGGGGGACAGGGTCCCGATACGCAGTATTTT.

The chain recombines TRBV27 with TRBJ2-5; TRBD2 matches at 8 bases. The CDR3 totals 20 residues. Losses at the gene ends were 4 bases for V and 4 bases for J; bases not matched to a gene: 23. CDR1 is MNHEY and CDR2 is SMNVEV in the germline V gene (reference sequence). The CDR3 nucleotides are TGTGCCAGCAGTTCCCTCTGGGTGAAAGGGGAGCGGGAGATGGCAGAGACCCAGTACTTC. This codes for CASSSLWVKGEREMAETQYF.